This T cell receptor beta chain was recovered during a study of blood T cell repertoires in COVID-19. For the study at large: Sites across the United States, Italy and Spain contributed samples from acute and convalescent COVID-19. The cDNA or gDNA used as material had been derived from T cells, B-cell-depleted T cells, or PBMCs.

Trimming removed 5 bases at V and 10 bases at J, with 15 bases between. Germline V gene sequence: CDR1 MNHEY, CDR2 SVGEGT. This CDR3 is 14 amino acids long. This clone was picked up a small number of times. In the study's own analysis: Amplifying reference gene primers gave estimates of nucleated cell counts. Profiling relied on immunoSEQ multiplex PCR, and the TCRdb table lists in-frame clones only, not all of them. Clone size and the V and J calls come from that table; the DNA yielded D and trimming. The sample lists 300,000 or so clones, about 89% occurring once. The source of this sequence is a middle-aged woman who had recovered from COVID-19. V usage is TRBV6-2 or TRBV6-3 and J usage is TRBJ1-6, with a tentative D call TRBD1 (5 bases). The sequencing input was peripheral blood. Here the CDR3 DNA reads TGTGCCAGCAGTGCCGCGGCAGGGCTGTCACCCCTCCACTTT. The encoded protein is CASSAAAGLSPLHF.